This TCR beta chain stems from a study of cytomegalovirus exposure and HLA in healthy donors (dated 2017 in TCRdb). In terms of the full investigation: An earlier analysis of approximately 600 of the donors reported about 290 Gb of sequence data and 117 million unique TCR beta sequences from 190 million or so T cells. Alongside the repertoire data, information on donor age, sex, ethnicity and CMV serostatus was compiled. The genetic ancestry cluster associated with self-reported Caucasian donors included 81% of the roughly 400 genotyped donors. An earlier analysis of roughly 600 of the donors used high-throughput TCR beta sequencing to judge whether each TCR beta V gene segment behaved as functional or pseudogenic. Rather than using new phenotypic data, the later analysis identified candidate immune exposures from TCR beta sequences and from how often those sequences occurred across donors. Every repertoire in the discovery cohort had been generated on one and the same sequencing platform. The study combined high-throughput TCR immunosequencing, statistical association of individual TCRs with disease status, and machine learning to predict cytomegalovirus infection status. The study aimed to test whether signatures of past pathogen exposure could be identified by cataloging public T cell receptors. A later genetic analysis used genome-wide SNP genotypes for about three fifths of the roughly 700 donors, treating that subset as a discovery cohort. About 320 gigabases of sequencing data and tens of millions of unique TCR sequences were included in an early release covering several hundred HLA-typed donors. On average, around 200,000 unique TCR beta nucleotide sequences were sequenced per donor among some 430 genotyped donors of the cohort, with about 17% of those sequences being non-productive. To study patterns of TCR occurrence, a later analysis re-analyzed previously published TCR beta repertoires from 666 donors and added high-resolution HLA genotyping. A separate validation cohort of over 95 different subjects was used in addition to the 666-subject first cohort. Roughly 5 DR-DQ haplotypes were handled as single units for association and clustering because linkage in the cohort was strong. The T cell repertoires of under 700 subjects were profiled by immunosequencing and related to cytomegalovirus serostatus. Typing coverage differed by locus: A, B, C, DRB1 and DQB1 were typed in roughly 620-640 donors, DQA1 in about 500, DPA1 in around 610, and DPB1 in 450 to 490. Class I and class II HLA loci were covered by the typing at four-digit resolution.

The protocol used for the library was the immunoSEQ multiplex PCR assay. The multiplex PCR relied on a mix of 60 forward primers for TCR Vbeta segments and 13 reverse primers for TCR Jbeta segments. The CDR3 region of rearranged TCR beta genes was amplified from genomic DNA by a multiplex PCR assay. The amplified TCR beta libraries were sequenced on the Illumina HiSeq System as 87-base-pair reads. As for the authors' bioinformatics: A later analysis tallied 75 million to 95 million unique TCR beta chains across the 640 or so repertoires, and about 12 million of those chains were shared by two or more donors. Raw reads were error-corrected and collapsed into unique sequences with a nearest-neighbor algorithm that merged closely related sequences to remove PCR and sequencing errors. To assign V, D and J gene segments, CDR3 sequences were aligned to IMGT reference sequences. For a sequence to be retained, at least a six-nucleotide match to both a V gene segment and a J gene segment was required. Rearrangements were called productive when the CDR3 lacked stop codons and stayed in frame with V and J; all others were non-productive. Following IMGT convention, CDR3 was defined as the stretch from the second conserved V-encoded cysteine up to the conserved J-encoded phenylalanine. The earlier analysis of about 570 of the donors excluded any sequence lacking an unambiguous match to a single V gene segment. In an earlier analysis of almost 600 of the donors, a V segment was called functional when productive rearrangements were above 56.7%, and segregating when the standard deviation between donors exceeded 5%. A statistical classification framework was built for diagnosing cytomegalovirus status from the catalog of TCR beta chain sequences. In a later analysis, TCR nucleotide sequences were compared against IMGT/GENE-DB human TR gene sequences so that V and J genes could be assigned. Using the TCRdist pipeline, a later analysis assigned CDR3 sequences along with most-parsimonious VDJ recombination scenarios. A later analysis defined each TCR beta chain by its CDR3 amino acid sequence plus V-gene family, and excluded reads lacking a unique V-gene family. In a later analysis, approximately 640 highly shared, low-generation-probability nucleotide sequences were removed to address suspected cross-contamination and a sequencing artifact. In a later analysis, a clonal expansion index for each public chain was calculated from normalized within-repertoire ranks of inferred template counts. Generation probabilities in a later analysis came from a VDJ recombination model fitted to out-of-frame rearrangements, and those results were checked against IGoR. In a later analysis, TCR-TCR, TCR-HLA and TCR-CMV co-occurrence was scored with hypergeometric tests, and a repertoire-size bias correction was applied to TCR pairs. False discovery rates were estimated in a later analysis by permuting HLA or CMV assignments 20 times. A later analysis grouped co-occurring TCRs with DBSCAN, adding TCRdist sequence similarity when clustering within HLA-allele-positive subsets. Repertoires with fewer than 30,000 or more than 120,000 public chains, plus five repertoires with anomalous nucleotide sharing, were excluded from co-occurrence clustering. The clones in this table, taken by TCRdb from immuneACCESS, are in-frame only. Not every clone is retained; where verified, under half of the shortfall comes from an unresolved V gene, and the cause of the rest is unknown. That table furnishes V, J and clone size, whereas the DNA furnished D and trimming. This sample is represented by some 160,000 clones; about two thirds of them were singletons. Around 2.2% of the sample lies in the top ten.

Overall study results and their limits: The 87-base-pair reads could not distinguish some IMGT-functional V segments, including TRBV6-2 and TRBV6-3, so those segments were excluded. In a later analysis, HLA-associated TCR beta chains were found to be more clonally expanded and to have lower generation probabilities than equally common non-associated chains. Specific HLA alleles were associated with 16,951 TCR beta sequences at a false discovery rate of 0.05 in a later analysis. When HLA alleles, especially DR and DQ, strongly co-occurred, TCR associations were difficult to assign to individual alleles. According to a later analysis, most CMV-associated TCR beta chains appeared to be HLA-restricted, and the HLA associations seemed to be driven largely by CMV exposure. The study gave a list of around 170 TCR beta chains associated with cytomegalovirus. In a later genetic analysis, fewer N-insertions in productive TCRs were reported among donors in an Asian-associated ancestry cluster than the roughly 670-donor mean. Most TCR sequences were observed very rarely across donors, whereas some public TCRs were present in many individuals. Several of the top co-occurrence clusters appeared to be linked to parvovirus B19, influenza, CMV and Epstein-Barr virus, according to a later analysis. For the cohort, immune exposure information was limited to CMV serostatus. In vitro tests confirmed that a few of the cytomegalovirus-associated TCR beta chains recognize cytomegalovirus antigens. V-gene and J-gene trimming of TCR beta chains was associated with a missense DCLRE1C variant in a later genetic analysis, and the association was replicated in an independent cohort. Linkage disequilibrium might explain the correlated functional status among segregating V segments, but an unknown experimental factor could not be excluded. In both the original and validation cohorts, the classifier was reported to diagnose cytomegalovirus status with high specificity and sensitivity. According to the authors, the approach could potentially be generalized to other disease states and immunological phenotypes. A further reported finding was that TCR beta sequences accurately predicted the HLA-A and HLA-B alleles for most subjects in the first cohort. A later analysis found that TCR association rates varied across HLA loci, with DRB1 alleles showing the most associated TCRs and HLA-C alleles the fewest. The earlier analysis of 450 to 700 of the donors excluded seventeen rarely observed V segments, including chromosome 9 orphons, because counts were too low. Broadly in line with IMGT annotations, most TCR beta V segments showed up in productive rearrangements about 87% or about 30% of the time in an earlier analysis of around 550 of the donors. Because some donors lacked HLA typing at each locus, the association tests relied only on the typed subset. The sequencing pipeline was judged likely to have produced a cluster of highly shared sequence variants as a technical artifact. Only TCR beta chains were sequenced in this cohort, and the absence of alpha or paired-chain data limited detectable features. Roughly uniform sequencing depth across donors was assumed in presence/absence analyses, although this assumption may not hold.

V and J are truncated by 1 base and 3 bases respectively, leaving an intervening sequence of 7 bases. CDR1 SNHLY and CDR2 FYNNEI were looked up in the germline V gene. The CDR3 runs 14 residues from the cysteine to the phenylalanine. Just the 42-base CDR3 DNA is kept, in frame starting at base 1. Notes on this clone: It lacks a known antigen. Base qualities are not provided; no much larger clone lies one nucleotide away.

The cohort comprised fewer than 750 healthy bone marrow donors. Cohort members were all nominally healthy when sampled, although unrecorded immune exposures were likely present. The donor was CMV seronegative and belonged to the group of 350 to 400 seronegative cohort members. A peripheral blood sample was collected from each donor, and TCR beta sequencing was performed on peripheral blood mononuclear cells. Genomic DNA extraction from the blood cell samples was performed with the Qiagen DNeasy Blood Extraction Kit. The sequence was obtained from a middle-aged man in good health and CMV-seronegative. The sample was PBMCs. The chain couples TRBV2 to TRBJ1-3, with the D gene uncertain. DNA sequence: TGTGCCAGCAGTGAAGTTCTTGTTGGAAACACCATATATTTT. It encodes CASSEVLVGNTIYF. Extended through the reference TRBV2 and TRBJ1-3 proteins, this CDR3 yields the full variable domain: EPEVTQTPSHQVTQMGQEVILRCVPISNHLYFYWYRQILGQKVEFLVSFYNNEISEKSEIFDDQFSVERPDGSNFTLKIRSTKLEDSAMYFCASSEVLVGNTIYFGEGSWLTVV.